A single sample is the source of the 27 T cell receptor beta chains below, sequenced in a study of T cell responses to AZD1222 COVID-19 vaccine. Profiled with immunoSEQ multiplex PCR; TCRdb holds only in-frame clones, not every one. Of some 130,000 clones listed, around nine tenths were seen once; the top ten hold about 5.5%. The sample consisted of peripheral blood, taken on day 0 of AZD1222 vaccination. These receptors all stem from an adult in good health.

This chain connects TRBV4-1 to TRBJ1-4; TRBD1 is a possible D gene (5 bases). V was clipped by 4 bases and J by 4 bases, with 10 bases between them. Germline values: CDR1 MGHRA, CDR2 YSYEKL. This CDR3 has 14 amino acids. DNA for the CDR3: TGCGCCAGCAGCCGTCTCCAGGGTAATGAAAAACTGTTTTTT. This translates into CASSRLQGNEKLFF.

The chain couples TRBV6-6 to TRBJ1-3, with D possibly being TRBD1 (6 bases). CDR1 is MNHNY and CDR2 is SVGAGI in the germline V gene (reference sequence). This CDR3 is built from 14 residues. The V end was cut by 5 bases, the J end by 3 bases, with 11 bases between. The CDR3 here is CASSPGHLGNTIYF. DNA for the CDR3: TGTGCCAGCAGTCCGGGACACCTTGGAAACACCATATATTTT.

This clone was seen a single time. This chain joins TRBV4-1 and TRBJ1-5; D not resolved. Germline V gives CDR1 MGHRA, CDR2 YSYEKL. Trimming pared 1 base from V and 2 bases from J, leaving 15 bases between. This CDR3 region has 17 residues. The CDR3 DNA sequence: TGCGCCAGCAGCCAAGTTTCTTTTAGGGTAGGCAATCAGCCCCAGCATTTT. Protein sequence: CASSQVSFRVGNQPQHF.

The chain is built from TRBV28 and TRBJ2-1; D is undetermined. The CDR3 loop spans 12 amino acids. Deletions cut 6 bases from V and 6 bases from J, with 9 bases between. Germline CDR1 is MDHEN and CDR2 is SYDVKM. The CDR3 is CASSPRANEQFF. The CDR3 DNA reads TGTGCCAGCAGCCCTAGAGCCAATGAGCAGTTCTTC.

The genes are TRBV5-4 and TRBJ2-1; a possible D gene is TRBD2 (7 bases). Germline values: CDR1 SGHNT, CDR2 YYREEE (reference sequence). Trimming removed 6 bases from V and 3 bases from J, with 25 bases in between. The CDR3 is 18 amino acids. CDR3 sequence (DNA): TGTGCCAGCACCCGGGGGGCCAATCAGATTATTATCTACAATGAGCAGTTCTTC. Its translation: CASTRGANQIIIYNEQFF.

This sequence joins TRBV4-2 and TRBJ2-6; D might be TRBD2 (7 bases). V was pared by 6 bases and J by 4 bases, with 25 bases between. From germline, CDR1 is LGHNA and CDR2 YNFKEQ. CDR3 length equals 19 residues. CDR3 coding DNA: TGTGCCAGCAGTGGCTGGGGGGGGCAGGTTGTTGGGGGGGCCAACGTCCTGACTTTC. Its protein product is CASSGWGGQVVGGANVLTF.

This clone showed up just a few times. The V gene is TRBV7-8, the J gene TRBJ1-2, with 11 bases matching TRBD1. V trimming: 4 bases; J trimming: 5 bases; junction bases outside the gene matches: 6. This CDR3 region has 15 residues. CDR1 is SGHVS, CDR2 FQNEAQ, per germline. The DNA for the CDR3 is TGTGCCAGCAGCTCAAGGACAGGGGGCGCGTATGGCTACACCTTC. Its protein is CASSSRTGGAYGYTF.

This clone turned up a few times. The V and J genes are TRBV5-1 and TRBJ1-1, with 9 bases fitting TRBD1. V dropped 3 bases and J dropped 7; count of bases not matched to a gene: 4. CDR3 length: 13 amino acids. Looked up from germline, CDR1 is SGHRS and CDR2 is YFSETQ. The CDR3 DNA is TGCGCCAGCAGCTCGGACAGGGGTAATGAAGCTTTCTTT. It is translated as CASSSDRGNEAFF.

The chain couples TRBV2 to TRBJ1-2; 10 bases align to TRBD1. The V segment lost 7 bases and the J segment 4 bases; nucleotides outside the gene matches: 9. The germline V gene has CDR1 SNHLY and CDR2 FYNNEI. This CDR3 has 15 residues. The chain's CDR3 is CASMTGGETAYGYTF. In DNA, the CDR3 is TGTGCCAGCATGACAGGGGGCGAGACAGCCTATGGCTACACCTTC. Filled out from reference TRBV2 and TRBJ1-2, the complete variable domain reads EPEVTQTPSHQVTQMGQEVILRCVPISNHLYFYWYRQILGQKVEFLVSFYNNEISEKSEIFDDQFSVERPDGSNFTLKIRSTKLEDSAMYFCASMTGGETAYGYTFGSGTRLTVV.

The chain has TRBV6-5 and TRBJ1-2, with a tentative D call TRBD1 (5 bases). Germline V gene lookup returns CDR1 MNHEY and CDR2 SVGAGI. V was shortened by 7 bases and J by 4 bases, with 16 bases between the two germline ends. The CDR3 consists of 14 residues. CDR3 nucleotides: TGTGCCAGCACCCCGGGCGTAAGGGGCTATGGCTACACCTTC. This gives the protein CASTPGVRGYGYTF.

This chain joins TRBV30 and TRBJ2-1, with 8 bases identical to TRBD2. V lost 1 base and J lost 7; bases outside the gene matches: 15. The CDR3 length is 17 residues. Germline CDR1 and CDR2: GTSNPN and SVGIG (reference sequence). In DNA, the CDR3 is TGTGCCTGGAGTGATCGGGAGGGCCCTATTTCCTCAAATGAGCAGTTCTTC. This translates into CAWSDREGPISSNEQFF.

Worth noting for this clone: Within the sample, other DNA sequences also encode this same CDR3. The chain recombines TRBV5-6 with TRBJ1-1, with D unclear. The length of the CDR3 is 11 residues. Trimming shortened V by 0 bases and J by 8 bases, and 5 bases separated the two germline ends. The V gene's germline CDR1 is SGHDT and CDR2 YYEEEE. In DNA, the CDR3 is TGTGCCAGCAGCTTGGTCGGGGAAGCTTTCTTT. This gives the protein CASSLVGEAFF.

CDR3 amino acids: CASSLGGHTEAFF. The CDR3 DNA is TGTGCCAGTAGCCTAGGGGGGCACACTGAAGCTTTCTTT. V and J are TRBV25-1 and TRBJ1-1, with D possibly being TRBD1 (6 bases). The ends were cut back, 9 bases at V and 3 bases at J, with 14 bases in the middle. This CDR3 is 13 amino acids long. Germline-derived CDR1 and CDR2 are MGHDK and SYGVNS. The full variable domain, rest sourced from reference TRBV25-1 and TRBJ1-1, is EADIYQTPRYLVIGTGKKITLECSQTMGHDKMYWYQQDPGMELHLIHYSYGVNSTEKGDLSSESTVSRIRTEHFPLTLESARPSHTSQYLCASSLGGHTEAFFGQGTRLTVV.

The chain uses TRBV4-1 and TRBJ1-2, with a possible D match to TRBD1 (6 bases). Germline CDR1 MGHRA, CDR2 YSYEKL. The CDR3 has 17 amino acids. V gave up 2 bases and J gave up 7 bases, with 23 bases separating them. The CDR3 region is CASSQPGGDTSRGGYTF. CDR3 DNA sequence: TGCGCCAGCAGCCAACCTGGGGGGGACACATCCCGAGGTGGCTACACCTTC.

The V call is TRBV5-1, the J call TRBJ1-2; D remains unclear. This CDR3 has 15 residues. Per the germline V gene, CDR1 is SGHRS and CDR2 is YFSETQ. V lost 0 bases and J lost 0, with 9 bases in between. The CDR3 DNA is TGCGCCAGCAGCTTGGGGACGGGAGCTAACTATGGCTACACCTTC. Translating it yields CASSLGTGANYGYTF.

The chain couples TRBV2 to TRBJ1-1; the match to TRBD1 covers 7 bases. V was clipped by 6 bases and J by 0 bases; unmatched bases: 7. CDR3 length equals 15 residues. Germline V gene lookup returns CDR1 SNHLY and CDR2 FYNNEI. CDR3 sequence (DNA): TGTGCCAGCAGAGCTCGACAGGGTATGAACACTGAAGCTTTCTTT. This encodes CASRARQGMNTEAFF. The whole variable domain, filled in from reference TRBV2 and TRBJ1-1, reads EPEVTQTPSHQVTQMGQEVILRCVPISNHLYFYWYRQILGQKVEFLVSFYNNEISEKSEIFDDQFSVERPDGSNFTLKIRSTKLEDSAMYFCASRARQGMNTEAFFGQGTRLTVV.

This clone was detected only once. The junction departs from germline at one end; a sequencing error may be responsible. This rearrangement joins TRBV6-2 or TRBV6-3 to TRBJ2-2; perhaps TRBD1 as D (6 bases). Germline CDR1 MNHEY, CDR2 SVGEGT. CDR3 length: 16 amino acids. The chain's CDR3 is CASSHSGTLNTGELFF. The DNA of the CDR3 is TGTGCCAGCAGTCACTCCGGGACACTAAACACCGGGGAGCTGTTTTTT.

The V call is TRBV5-1, the J call TRBJ1-2, with D perhaps matching TRBD1 (5 bases). Trimming pared 3 bases from V and 7 bases from J, leaving 7 bases between. The V gene's germline CDR1 is SGHRS and CDR2 YFSETQ. This CDR3 is 11 amino acids long. CDR3 DNA sequence: TGCGCCAGCAGCTGGGACGGTGGCTACACCTTC. This translates into CASSWDGGYTF.

V usage is TRBV6-2 or TRBV6-3 and J usage is TRBJ2-1; TRBD2 matches 9 bases. J lost 2 bases, V lost 6 bases, and 17 bases had no gene match. The CDR3 loop spans 19 amino acids. Germline V lookup: CDR1 MNHEY, CDR2 SVGEGT. CDR3 DNA: TGTGCCAGCAGCGCAGGTGTTGCGGGAGGGAGTGGGACCTACAATGAGCAGTTCTTC. Protein product: CASSAGVAGGSGTYNEQFF.

The chain uses TRBV19 and TRBJ1-1; maybe TRBD1 (5 bases). Trimming pared 5 bases from V and 3 bases from J, leaving 10 bases between. The CDR3 runs to 13 residues. Germline V lookup: CDR1 LNHDA, CDR2 SQIVND (reference sequence). The CDR3 sequence: CASSVDTYTEAFF. The DNA for the CDR3 is TGTGCCAGTAGTGTGGACACCTACACTGAAGCTTTCTTT.

The chain links TRBV3-1 (or the pseudogene TRBV3-2) to TRBJ2-1; D gene unclear. The V end was cut by 0 bases, the J end by 8 bases, with 8 bases between. The CDR3 is made up of 13 amino acids. Germline-derived CDR1 and CDR2 are LGHDT and YNNKEL (reference sequence). The chain's CDR3 is CASSQDSADEQFF. The DNA of the CDR3 is TGTGCCAGCAGCCAAGATTCGGCAGATGAGCAGTTCTTC.

This sequence joins TRBV10-3 and TRBJ2-2; 8 nucleotides align to TRBD1. The CDR3 has 15 residues. Per germline, CDR1 ENHRY and CDR2 SYGVKD. The junction had 0 bases not matched to a gene; V was cut back by 3 bases and J by 0 bases. CDR3 amino acids: CAISDRGPNTGELFF. The DNA for the CDR3 is TGTGCCATCAGTGACAGGGGGCCGAACACCGGGGAGCTGTTTTTT.

This clone was detected once. This sequence joins TRBV7-3 and TRBJ1-1; D is possibly TRBD1 (5 bases). The CDR3 is 14 residues long. V was trimmed by 5 bases and J by 1 base, leaving 11 bases between them. Germline V gene data show CDR1 as SGHTA and CDR2 as FQGTGA. Here the CDR3 reads CASSPGRWNTEAFF. DNA of the CDR3: TGTGCCAGCAGCCCGGGACGCTGGAACACTGAAGCTTTCTTT.

The J gene is TRBJ2-2, the V gene TRBV18; 8 positions match TRBD2. After removal of 3 bases from V and 0 bases from J, the junction contained 9 bases not matched to a gene. CDR3 length: 18 amino acids. The germline CDR1 and CDR2 sequences are KGHSH and LQKENI. The CDR3 DNA follows: TGTGCCAGCTCACCTTTTCATAGCGGGAAATCGAACACCGGGGAGCTGTTTTTT. Translating gives CASSPFHSGKSNTGELFF.

This chain connects TRBV6-2 or TRBV6-3 to TRBJ2-3, with a weak D call TRBD1 (7 bases). The V end lost 2 bases, the J end lost 2 bases, and 14 bases lay between the germline ends. The length of the CDR3 is 16 residues. From germline, CDR1 is MNHEY and CDR2 SVGEGT. CDR3 in amino acids: CASSYGGTANTDTQYF. CDR3 coding DNA: TGTGCCAGCAGTTACGGGGGGACAGCTAACACAGATACGCAGTATTTT.

The V and J genes are TRBV30 and TRBJ2-6; TRBD2 might be the D (5 bases). There are 15 residues in the CDR3. The germline V gene has CDR1 GTSNPN and CDR2 SVGIG (reference sequence). With 5 bases removed from V and 2 bases from J, the gap between germline ends came to 13 bases. The chain's CDR3 is CAWARTGTGANVLTF. The CDR3 bases are TGTGCCTGGGCTCGGACGGGAACTGGGGCCAACGTCCTGACTTTC. The entire variable domain, with the rest obtained from reference TRBV30 and TRBJ2-6, is as follows: SQTIHQWPATLVQPVGSPLSLECTVEGTSNPNLYWYRQAAGRGLQLLFYSVGIGQISSEVPQNLSASRPQDRQFILSSKKLLLSDSGFYLCAWARTGTGANVLTFGAGSRLTVL.

The chain links TRBV14 to TRBJ2-7, with 13 bases aligning to TRBD2. The germline gives CDR1 SGHDN, CDR2 FVKESK. The V gene end was trimmed by 2 bases and the J gene end by 3 bases; junction bases not matched to a gene: 4. The CDR3 runs to 16 residues. The CDR3 DNA is TGTGCCAGCAGCCAACTAGGGACTAGCGGGAACTACGAGCAGTACTTC. Amino acid sequence: CASSQLGTSGNYEQYF.